Shown below are 23 T cell receptor beta chains from a single sample sequenced in a study of T cell responses to AZD1222 COVID-19 vaccine. Clones were sequenced by immunoSEQ multiplex PCR, and TCRdb holds only the in-frame ones, with some missing. Of some 180,000 clones in the sample, 90% to 95% are singletons; the top ten hold around 1.6%. Sample: peripheral blood, taken 28 days after the second AZD1222 dose. The receptors derive from an adult who received the AZD1222 COVID-19 vaccine.

This chain connects TRBV18 to TRBJ1-4, with D unresolved. Germline lookup yields CDR1 KGHSH and CDR2 LQKENI. The CDR3 length is 13 residues. Trimming took 4 bases from V and 4 from J, leaving 7 bases between them. CDR3 DNA: TGTGCCAGCTCACGGAGCTTTAATGAAAAACTGTTTTTT. It is translated as CASSRSFNEKLFF.

V gene TRBV27 combines with J gene TRBJ1-2, with a possible D match to TRBD1 (6 bases). Trimming took 0 bases from V and 8 from J, leaving 13 bases between them. This CDR3 contains 14 residues. The germline V gene encodes CDR1 MNHEY and CDR2 SMNVEV (reference sequence). CDR3: CASSLSGRGKGYTF. The CDR3, as DNA: TGTGCCAGCAGTTTATCGGGCAGGGGAAAAGGCTACACCTTC.

This rearrangement joins TRBV11-2 to TRBJ1-1, with unresolved D. The germline CDR1 and CDR2 sequences are SGHAT and FQNNGV. CDR3 size: 14 residues. V was shortened by 1 base and J by 4 bases, with 10 bases between the two germline ends. The CDR3: CASSLAGLGTEAFF. As DNA, the CDR3 is TGTGCCAGCAGCTTAGCCGGTCTGGGCACTGAAGCTTTCTTT.

The V gene is TRBV7-6, the J gene TRBJ2-2; 9 bases align to TRBD2. After removal of 5 bases from V and 2 bases from J, the junction contained 6 bases not matched to a gene. The CDR3 spans 16 residues. Germline-derived CDR1 and CDR2 are SGHVS and FNYEAQ. The CDR3: CASSKAGTSNTGELFF. The CDR3 DNA is TGTGCCAGCAGCAAAGCCGGGACTAGCAACACCGGGGAGCTGTTTTTT.

In this sample, this clone turned up once. This chain joins TRBV20-1 and TRBJ2-5; D gene uncertain. Germline loops: CDR1 DFQATT, CDR2 SNEGSKA (reference sequence). There are 10 residues in the CDR3. Trimming took off 3 bases at V and 6 bases at J, with 5 bases between the two ends. Written as DNA, the CDR3 is TGCAGTGCTAGTCAAAAGACCCAGTACTTC. Protein sequence: CSASQKTQYF.

CDR3 nucleotide sequence: TGCAGTGCTAGAGATCATTCTGAGCAGTTCTTC. Protein: CSARDHSEQFF. The chain joins TRBV20-1 to TRBJ2-1, with unresolved D. Trimming shortened V by 0 bases and J by 9 bases, and 6 bases separated the two germline ends. CDR1 is DFQATT and CDR2 is SNEGSKA in the germline V gene (reference sequence). The CDR3 loop spans 11 amino acids.

The J gene is TRBJ2-5, the V gene TRBV11-1; D is ambiguous. The CDR3 has 16 residues. V lost 2 bases, J lost 2 bases, and 15 bases lay in between. CDR1 SGHAT and CDR2 FQDESV come from the germline V gene (reference sequence). CDR3 sequence reads: CASSLSLWNQQETQYF. CDR3 in DNA: TGTGCCAGCAGCTTATCGTTATGGAATCAACAAGAGACCCAGTACTTC.

This clone was counted between two and nine times. J is TRBJ2-7 and V is TRBV7-9; possibly TRBD2 for D (7 bases). Trimming left V 3 bases short and J 5 bases short, with 11 bases between. Per germline, CDR1 SEHNR and CDR2 FQNEAQ (reference sequence). The CDR3 covers 13 residues. This chain's CDR3 is CASSFGGQNEQYF. The CDR3 DNA sequence: TGTGCCAGCAGCTTCGGGGGGCAGAACGAGCAGTACTTC.

J is TRBJ2-3 and V is TRBV7-3; 15 nucleotides line up with TRBD2. The trim removed 5 bases at V and 2 bases at J, leaving 8 bases unmatched. This CDR3 is 18 amino acids long. From germline, CDR1 is SGHTA and CDR2 FQGTGA. CDR3 sequence reads: CASSPSGTSGGFTDTQYF. CDR3 nucleotide sequence: TGTGCCAGCAGCCCTTCCGGGACTAGCGGGGGGTTCACAGATACGCAGTATTTT. The whole variable domain, remainder taken from reference TRBV7-3 and TRBJ2-3, is GAGVSQTPSNKVTEKGKYVELRCDPISGHTALYWYRQSLGQGPEFLIYFQGTGAADDSGLPNDRFFAVRPEGSVSTLKIQRTERGDSAVYLCASSPSGTSGGFTDTQYFGPGTRLTVL.

The chain joins TRBV19 to TRBJ1-1; possible D gene TRBD1, 5 bases. The CDR3 runs to 11 residues. CDR1 is LNHDA, CDR2 SQIVND, per germline (reference sequence). Trimming took off 7 bases at V and 10 bases at J, with 13 bases between the two ends. DNA of the CDR3: TGTGCCAGTAAGCTCCGACAGATAGCTTTCTTT. Encoded protein: CASKLRQIAFF. The complete variable domain, with remaining parts taken from reference TRBV19 and TRBJ1-1, reads DGGITQSPKYLFRKEGQNVTLSCEQNLNHDAMYWYRQDPGQGLRLIYYSQIVNDFQKGDIAEGYSVSREKKESFPLTVTSAQKNPTAFYLCASKLRQIAFFGQGTRLTVV.

A single count supports this clone. The CDR3 here is CASGFSSSTDTQYF. Here the CDR3 DNA reads TGTGCTAGTGGTTTTTCTTCTAGCACAGATACGCAGTATTTT. This sequence joins TRBV12-5 and TRBJ2-3; D call uncertain. The germline CDR1 and CDR2 sequences are LGHNT and FRNRAP. The CDR3 sequence is 14 residues long. V lost 3 bases and J lost 0, with 7 bases in between.

This chain joins TRBV2 and TRBJ2-1; a possible D gene is TRBD1 (5 bases). The V gene's germline CDR1 is SNHLY and CDR2 FYNNEI. The CDR3 runs 18 residues. Trimming left V 1 base short and J 4 bases short, with 20 bases between. Here the CDR3 reads CASSEEGRHSDLYNEQFF. CDR3 DNA: TGTGCCAGCAGTGAAGAGGGGCGGCACTCGGATCTTTACAATGAGCAGTTCTTC.

The chain has TRBV19 and TRBJ2-2; the D is unclear. This CDR3 comprises 13 residues. CDR1 and CDR2 from the germline V gene are LNHDA and SQIVND (reference sequence). V was trimmed by 7 bases and J by 1 base, leaving 7 bases between them. This CDR3 reads CASTQWNTGELFF. CDR3 nucleotide sequence: TGTGCCAGTACCCAGTGGAACACCGGGGAGCTGTTTTTT.

The chain uses TRBV4-3 and TRBJ1-1, with unresolved D. Per germline, CDR1 LGHNA and CDR2 YSLEER. Trimming took off 3 bases at V and 4 bases at J, with 9 bases between the two ends. The length of the CDR3 is 13 residues. The CDR3 loop is CASSQVGGTEAFF. Written as DNA, the CDR3 is TGCGCCAGCAGCCAGGTGGGTGGCACTGAAGCTTTCTTT.

V usage is TRBV7-9 and J usage is TRBJ1-5; D gene ambiguous. Germline CDR1 SEHNR, CDR2 FQNEAQ (reference sequence). Between the trimmed V and J ends, which lost 4 bases and 5 bases, there was a span of 6 bases. The CDR3 has 12 amino acids. The CDR3 DNA follows: TGTGCCAGCAGCTCGGAGGATCAGCCCCAGCATTTT. It is translated as CASSSEDQPQHF.

This clone appeared a few times. The chain is built from TRBV7-8 and TRBJ1-1, with D perhaps matching TRBD1 (5 bases). The germline CDR1 and CDR2 sequences are SGHVS and FQNEAQ. This CDR3 spans 13 amino acids. The ends were cut back, 7 bases at V and 4 bases at J, with 13 bases in the middle. In DNA form, the CDR3 reads TGTGCCAGCACCAAACGGGGGAGCACTGAAGCTTTCTTT. This sequence encodes CASTKRGSTEAFF.

This rearrangement joins TRBV29-1 to TRBJ1-2; D is ambiguous. Trimming cost V 6 bases and J 1 base, with 9 bases left between them. CDR3 length: 12 residues. The germline CDR1 and CDR2 sequences are SQVTM and ANQGSEA. The CDR3 region is CSVLAGNYGYTF. CDR3 sequence (DNA): TGCAGCGTCCTAGCCGGTAACTATGGCTACACCTTC.

V usage is TRBV5-6 and J usage is TRBJ2-1; 9 positions match TRBD1. With V trimmed by 7 bases and J by 7 bases, 12 bases remained unmatched. There are 15 residues in the CDR3. The germline V gene encodes CDR1 SGHDT and CDR2 YYEEEE. Here the CDR3 reads CASGLWGQGSNEQFF. The CDR3 bases are TGTGCCAGCGGATTGTGGGGACAGGGTTCGAATGAGCAGTTCTTC.

The CDR3 protein is CASTIGGSNTEAFF. The CDR3 region has the DNA TGTGCCAGTACCATCGGGGGGTCGAACACTGAAGCTTTCTTT. The chain links TRBV19 to TRBJ1-1; D might be TRBD1 (5 bases). Trimming pared 7 bases from V and 1 base from J, leaving 13 bases between. The germline V gene has CDR1 LNHDA and CDR2 SQIVND (reference sequence). The CDR3 sequence is 14 residues long.

The chain uses TRBV5-1 and TRBJ1-2; 7 nucleotides agree with TRBD1. Unmatched junction bases numbered 16, after V lost 4 bases and J lost 4 bases. The CDR3 has 17 amino acids. Germline CDR1 reads SGHRS; CDR2 reads YFSETQ. The CDR3 region has the DNA TGCGCCAGCAGCCTGGGGGGGGACAGCGCCCCACGCTATGGCTACACCTTC. It specifies CASSLGGDSAPRYGYTF.

V and J are TRBV29-1 and TRBJ2-2; no definite D call. There are 13 residues in the CDR3. Germline CDR1 SQVTM, CDR2 ANQGSEA. Trimming removed 6 bases from V and 7 bases from J, with 15 bases in between. The CDR3 region is CSVVTPLGGELFF. Written as DNA, the CDR3 is TGCAGCGTCGTAACACCGTTGGGCGGGGAGCTGTTTTTT.

This clone was counted a single time. This rearrangement joins TRBV7-9 to TRBJ2-2; 7 positions agree with TRBD1. V gave up 2 bases and J gave up 3 bases; unmatched junction bases: 6. This CDR3 spans 16 amino acids. CDR1 and CDR2 (germline): SEHNR, FQNEAQ (reference sequence). The CDR3 loop is CASSLRATGYTGELFF. CDR3 DNA: TGTGCCAGCAGCTTACGTGCGACAGGGTACACCGGGGAGCTGTTTTTT.

This clone was seen a handful of times. The chain joins TRBV27 to TRBJ2-3; no definite D call. Germline loops: CDR1 MNHEY, CDR2 SMNVEV (reference sequence). This CDR3 is 13 amino acids long. V was cut by 8 bases and J by 2 bases, with 11 bases left in between. CDR3 in amino acids: CASCDKFTDTQYF. DNA of the CDR3: TGTGCCAGCTGTGACAAGTTCACAGATACGCAGTATTTT.